The next 14 T cell receptor beta chains were all read from a single sample in a study of blood T cell repertoires in COVID-19. Repertoires were generated with immunoSEQ multiplex PCR, while TCRdb's copy carries only in-frame clones and drops some. The table shows 50,000 to 85,000 clones, with around 82% occurring only once. Source material: peripheral blood. These TCRs come from a man aged 55-75 years with acute or convalescent COVID-19.

The chain joins TRBV19 to TRBJ1-5; D uncertain. The V end was cut by 1 base, the J end by 0 bases, with 16 bases between. This CDR3 contains 18 residues. Germline lookup yields CDR1 LNHDA and CDR2 SQIVND (reference sequence). This chain's CDR3 is CASSIVGKLSGSNQPQHF. The DNA for the CDR3 is TGTGCCAGTAGTATAGTCGGGAAATTGTCGGGTAGCAATCAGCCCCAGCATTTT.

There are a few counts of this clone. The genes are TRBV15 and TRBJ2-7, with D hard to call. This CDR3 contains 16 residues. Trimming removed 0 bases from V and 0 bases from J, with 12 bases in between. Germline V gene sequence: CDR1 LNHNV, CDR2 YYDKDF (reference sequence). The CDR3 nucleotides read TGTGCCACCAGCAGAGATCAAGTAGTTAGCTCCTACGAGCAGTACTTC. It encodes CATSRDQVVSSYEQYF.

Only one count was recorded for this clone. V is TRBV29-1 and J is TRBJ2-2, with 7 nucleotides matching TRBD1. The CDR3 has 14 amino acids. Germline CDR1 reads SQVTM; CDR2 reads ANQGSEA. The V segment lost 2 bases and the J segment 6 bases; nucleotides outside the gene matches: 6. The CDR3: CSVEWGTGAGELFF. The CDR3 DNA sequence: TGCAGCGTTGAATGGGGTACAGGGGCCGGGGAGCTGTTTTTT.

The rearrangement links TRBV2 to TRBJ1-5; possible D gene TRBD1, 5 bases. V was clipped by 4 bases and J by 0 bases, with 25 bases between them. The CDR3 length is 20 residues. Germline V gene data show CDR1 as SNHLY and CDR2 as FYNNEI. CDR3 sequence: CASSVTPDSQTDFSNQPQHF. The CDR3 DNA follows: TGTGCCAGCAGTGTTACCCCCGACAGCCAAACTGACTTTAGCAATCAGCCCCAGCATTTT. Full variable domain (outside the CDR3, taken from reference TRBV2 and TRBJ1-5): EPEVTQTPSHQVTQMGQEVILRCVPISNHLYFYWYRQILGQKVEFLVSFYNNEISEKSEIFDDQFSVERPDGSNFTLKIRSTKLEDSAMYFCASSVTPDSQTDFSNQPQHFGDGTRLSIL.

The chain recombines TRBV7-2 with TRBJ2-3, with TRBD2 matching 7 bases. The V and J ends lost 0 bases and 2 bases, in that order; junction bases with no gene match: 5. CDR3 size: 16 residues. CDR1 SGHTA and CDR2 FQGNSA come from the germline V gene. CDR3 region: CASSLAPLANTDTQYF. In DNA, the CDR3 is TGTGCCAGCAGCTTAGCGCCACTAGCGAACACAGATACGCAGTATTTT.

The V gene is TRBV12-3 or TRBV12-4, the J gene TRBJ1-1; no definite D call. Trimming cost V 2 bases and J 9 bases, with 10 bases left between them. The CDR3 is 12 residues long. CDR3 residues: CASSLSSGKAFF. CDR3 sequence (DNA): TGTGCCAGCAGTTTATCCAGCGGTAAAGCTTTCTTT.

The chain links TRBV6-6 to TRBJ2-7, with 8 nucleotides matching TRBD2. Germline CDR1 MNHNY, CDR2 SVGAGI (reference sequence). J gave up 0 bases and V 7 bases, and 5 bases lay outside the gene matches. CDR3 length: 14 residues. As DNA, the CDR3 is TGTGCCAGCACCAAGAGCGGGGGCTCCTACGAGCAGTACTTC. The encoded protein is CASTKSGGSYEQYF.

This rearrangement joins TRBV21-1 to TRBJ1-2; the tabulated D call, TRBD1, remains unverified against the DNA. TRBV21-1 represents a pseudogene. The CDR3 length is 14 residues. CDR3 nucleotides: TGTGCCAGCAGCCCCCCTCGTGACAGCTATGGCTACACCTTC. Residues: CASSPPRDSYGYTF.

Here the CDR3 DNA reads TGTGCCAGCAGCCCAACGGGCAGGGCATTTCGGTGGAACTATGGCTACACCTTC. Translation gives CASSPTGRAFRWNYGYTF. The chain couples TRBV7-9 to TRBJ1-2, with TRBD1 as a possible D gene (5 bases). This CDR3 region has 18 residues. Per germline, CDR1 SEHNR and CDR2 FQNEAQ (reference sequence). V lost 5 bases and J 2 bases, leaving 24 bases between the germline ends.

CDR3 nucleotide sequence: TGTGCCAGCAGTTTCTTAGGGGCAGTCGGTCAGCCCCAGCATTTT. The encoded protein is CASSFLGAVGQPQHF. V is TRBV27 and J is TRBJ1-5; D perhaps matches TRBD1 (5 bases). The CDR3 runs to 15 residues. V shed 3 bases and J shed 6 bases, with 15 bases lying between them. Germline lookup yields CDR1 MNHEY and CDR2 SMNVEV (reference sequence).

The chain employs TRBV4-3 and TRBJ1-1; D is ambiguous. The V gene lost 1 base and the J gene lost 1 base, with 10 bases spanning the gap. The germline V gene has CDR1 LGHNA and CDR2 YSLEER. This CDR3 is built from 15 residues. CDR3 in DNA: TGCGCCAGCAGCCAAGTCGTTTCAGGGAACACTGAAGCTTTCTTT. Its translation is CASSQVVSGNTEAFF.

The V call is TRBV6-2 or TRBV6-3, the J call TRBJ1-5, with TRBD1 matching over 7 bases. This CDR3 comprises 15 residues. Unmatched junction bases numbered 5, after V lost 0 bases and J lost 6 bases. Germline CDR1 reads MNHEY; CDR2 reads SVGEGT. In DNA, the CDR3 is TGTGCCAGCAGTTACTCGACAGGGAAGGGTCAGCCCCAGCATTTT. Its translation: CASSYSTGKGQPQHF.

This chain uses TRBV18 with TRBJ1-1, with 7 bases that match TRBD1. V gave up 3 bases and J gave up 6 bases; unmatched junction bases: 10. The CDR3 has 15 amino acids. Germline CDR1 and CDR2: KGHSH and LQKENI. CDR3 nucleotide sequence: TGTGCCAGCTCACCGTATGGACAGGAGGGCGCTGAAGCTTTCTTT. The encoded protein is CASSPYGQEGAEAFF.

The chain uses TRBV2 and TRBJ1-4; D is uncertain. Germline V gives CDR1 SNHLY, CDR2 FYNNEI. The CDR3 is 15 amino acids. V lost 0 bases to trimming and J lost 5 bases, with 10 bases between them. The CDR3, as DNA: TGTGCCAGCAGTGAAGCGGGCCGACCAAATGAAAAACTGTTTTTT. Amino acid sequence: CASSEAGRPNEKLFF.